The 8 T cell receptor beta chains in this list originate from one sample, sequenced in a study of Graves' ophthalmopathy and Graves' hyperthyroidism. Using RNA transcripts, the TCR beta CDR3 regions were amplified. Scientists carried out first-round RT-PCR using HTBI primers and then a second-round multiplex PCR. TCRdb passed the multiplex PCR reads through MiXCR, listing each CDR3 protein once. Among around 400,000 distinct CDR3 sequences listed, roughly 18% were seen once. The specimen sequenced was peripheral blood. The receptors here all came from a woman between 18 and 29 years old with Graves' ophthalmopathy.

The V and J genes are TRBV6-4 and TRBJ2-7; 8 bases match TRBD2. The CDR3 covers 13 residues. The V gene end was trimmed by 5 bases and the J gene end by 5 bases; junction bases not matched to a gene: 5. Germline-derived CDR1 and CDR2 are MRHNA and SNTAGT. The CDR3 DNA sequence: TGTGCCAGCAGTTACGGAGCGGGAGACGAGCAGTACTTC. Protein product: CASSYGAGDEQYF.

This clonotype was observed a handful of times. A read error may be the cause here, since a much bigger clone is one base away. The CDR3 DNA is TGTGTCACCAGCAGAGGTACGGGGGAGTCGGCTGAAGCTTTCTTT. This codes for CVTSRGTGESAEAFF. The rearrangement links TRBV15 to TRBJ1-1, with a tentative D call TRBD1 (5 bases). Germline V gene lookup returns CDR1 LNHNV and CDR2 YYDKDF (reference sequence). The CDR3 has 15 amino acids.

Many counts were recorded for this clonotype. The chain carries TRBV4-2 and TRBJ1-5; possible D gene TRBD1, 6 bases. V lost 0 bases, J lost 0 bases, and 9 bases lay in between. Looked up from germline, CDR1 is LGHNA and CDR2 is YNFKEQ. CDR3 length: 16 amino acids. CDR3 in amino acids: CASSQEHRASNQPQHF. CDR3 nucleotides: TGTGCCAGCAGCCAAGAGCACAGGGCTAGCAATCAGCCCCAGCATTTT.

This clonotype was counted ten times or more. The chain combines TRBV5-1 with TRBJ2-7; D may be TRBD1 (6 bases). Trimming took off 0 bases at V and 7 bases at J, with 20 bases between the two ends. The CDR3 covers 16 residues. The germline CDR1 and CDR2 sequences are SGHRS and YFSETQ. The CDR3 loop reads CASSLAGTRFDPEQYF. CDR3 sequence (DNA): TGCGCCAGCAGCTTGGCCGGGACACGGTTTGACCCAGAGCAGTACTTC.

This clonotype has at least ten counts. This rearrangement joins TRBV6-5 to TRBJ2-2; no clear D gene. Germline lookup yields CDR1 MNHEY and CDR2 SVGAGI. V was clipped by 2 bases and J by 0 bases, with 7 bases between them. The CDR3 contains 15 residues. DNA of the CDR3: TGTGCCAGCAGTTACCGCTTTTCGAACACCGGGGAGCTGTTTTTT. Its translation: CASSYRFSNTGELFF.

This clonotype was seen many times. The V gene is TRBV6-2 or TRBV6-3, the J gene TRBJ2-5; tentatively, D is TRBD2 (7 bases). Germline CDR1 reads MNHEY; CDR2 reads SVGEGT. Trimming left V 2 bases short and J 5 bases short, with 12 bases between. This CDR3 is 14 amino acids long. The DNA for the CDR3 is TGTGCCAGCAGTTACGGGGGGGCCCGGGAGACCCAGTACTTC. It specifies CASSYGGARETQYF.

The table lists this clonotype with many counts. This chain links TRBV30 with TRBJ2-7; D possibly matches TRBD1 or TRBD2 (6 bases each). Trimming pared 3 bases from V and 0 bases from J, leaving 12 bases between. Germline V lookup: CDR1 GTSNPN, CDR2 SVGIG (reference sequence). This CDR3 spans 14 amino acids. CDR3 DNA sequence: TGTGCCTGGAGAACGGGGGCACTCTCCTACGAGCAGTACTTC. It is translated as CAWRTGALSYEQYF.

In its sample, this clonotype was seen many times. V gene TRBV6-5 combines with J gene TRBJ2-7, with a weak D call TRBD1 (6 bases). CDR1 and CDR2 (germline): MNHEY, SVGAGI. V lost 0 bases and J lost 2, with 8 bases in between. The CDR3 extends over 14 amino acids. This chain's CDR3 is CASSYSDSPYEQYF. Written as DNA, the CDR3 is TGTGCCAGCAGTTACTCGGACAGTCCCTACGAGCAGTACTTC.